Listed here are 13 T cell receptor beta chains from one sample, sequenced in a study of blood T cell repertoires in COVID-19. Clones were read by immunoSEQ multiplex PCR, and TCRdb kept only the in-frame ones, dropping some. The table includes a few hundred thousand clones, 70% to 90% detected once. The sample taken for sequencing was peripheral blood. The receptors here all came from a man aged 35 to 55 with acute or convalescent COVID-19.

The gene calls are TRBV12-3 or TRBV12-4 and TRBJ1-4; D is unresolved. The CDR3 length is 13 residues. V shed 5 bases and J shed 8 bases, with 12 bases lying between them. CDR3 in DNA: TGTGCCAGCAGTCCCTGGACGGGAGAAAAACTGTTTTTT. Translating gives CASSPWTGEKLFF.

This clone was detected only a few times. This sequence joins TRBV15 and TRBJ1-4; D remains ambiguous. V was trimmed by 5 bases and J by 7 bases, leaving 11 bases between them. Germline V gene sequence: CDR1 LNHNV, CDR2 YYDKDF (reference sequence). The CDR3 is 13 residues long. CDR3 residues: CATSPRSGEKLFF. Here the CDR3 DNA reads TGTGCCACCAGCCCCCGTTCGGGTGAAAAACTGTTTTTT.

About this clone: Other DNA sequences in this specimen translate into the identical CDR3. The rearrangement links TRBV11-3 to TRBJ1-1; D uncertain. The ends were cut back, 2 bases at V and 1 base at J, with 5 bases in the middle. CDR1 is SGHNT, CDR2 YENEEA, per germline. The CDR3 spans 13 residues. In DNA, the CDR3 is TGTGCCAGCAGCTTACGGGGGAACACTGAAGCTTTCTTT. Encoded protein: CASSLRGNTEAFF. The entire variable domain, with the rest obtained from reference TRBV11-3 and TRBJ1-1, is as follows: EAGVVQSPRYKIIEKKQPVAFWCNPISGHNTLYWYLQNLGQGPELLIRYENEEAVDDSQLPKDRFSAERLKGVDSTLKIQPAELGDSAVYLCASSLRGNTEAFFGQGTRLTVV.

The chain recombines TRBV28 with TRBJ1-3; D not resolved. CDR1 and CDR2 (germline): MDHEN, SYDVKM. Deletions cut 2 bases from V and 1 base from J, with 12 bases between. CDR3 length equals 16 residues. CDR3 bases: TGTGCCAGCAGTTTAGTTGGGAAGCGGTCTGGAAACACCATATATTTT. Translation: CASSLVGKRSGNTIYF.

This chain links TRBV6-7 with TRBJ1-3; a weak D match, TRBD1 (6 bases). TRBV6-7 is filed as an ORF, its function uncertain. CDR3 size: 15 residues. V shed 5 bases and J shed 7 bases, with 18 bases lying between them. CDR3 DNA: TGTGCCAGCAGTGACTGGACAGTCCTAAGGAACACCATATATTTT. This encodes CASSDWTVLRNTIYF.

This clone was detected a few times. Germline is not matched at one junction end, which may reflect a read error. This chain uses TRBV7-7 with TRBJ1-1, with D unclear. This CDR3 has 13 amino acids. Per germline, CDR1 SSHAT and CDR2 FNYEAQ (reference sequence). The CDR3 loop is CASSLDSSTEAFF. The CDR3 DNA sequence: TGTGCTAGCAGCTTAGACTCGTCTACTGAAGCTTTCTTT.

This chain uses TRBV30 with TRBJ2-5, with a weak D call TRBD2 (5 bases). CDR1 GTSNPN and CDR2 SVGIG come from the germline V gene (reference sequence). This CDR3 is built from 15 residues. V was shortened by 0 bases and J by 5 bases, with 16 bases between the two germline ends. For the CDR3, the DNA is TGTGCCTGGAGTGTATTCGGAGGCGAGGGCGAGACCCAGTACTTC. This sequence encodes CAWSVFGGEGETQYF. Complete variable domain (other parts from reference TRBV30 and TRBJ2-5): SQTIHQWPATLVQPVGSPLSLECTVEGTSNPNLYWYRQAAGRGLQLLFYSVGIGQISSEVPQNLSASRPQDRQFILSSKKLLLSDSGFYLCAWSVFGGEGETQYFGPGTRLLVL.

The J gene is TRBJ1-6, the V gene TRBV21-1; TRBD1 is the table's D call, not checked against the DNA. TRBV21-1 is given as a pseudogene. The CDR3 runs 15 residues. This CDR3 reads CASISGKTSNSPLHF. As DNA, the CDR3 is TGTGCCAGCATCTCAGGGAAAACGAGTAATTCACCCCTCCACTTT.

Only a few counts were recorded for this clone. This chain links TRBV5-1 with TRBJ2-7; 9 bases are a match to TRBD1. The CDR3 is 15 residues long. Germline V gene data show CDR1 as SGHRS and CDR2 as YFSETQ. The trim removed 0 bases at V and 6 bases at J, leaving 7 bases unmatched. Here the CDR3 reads CASSLVGTGSTEQYF. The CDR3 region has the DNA TGCGCCAGCAGCTTGGTAGGGACAGGGAGTACCGAGCAGTACTTC. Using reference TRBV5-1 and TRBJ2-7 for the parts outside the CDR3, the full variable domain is KAGVTQTPRYLIKTRGQQVTLSCSPISGHRSVSWYQQTPGQGLQFLFEYFSETQRNKGNFPGRFSGRQFSNSRSEMNVSTLELGDSALYLCASSLVGTGSTEQYFGPGTRLTVT.

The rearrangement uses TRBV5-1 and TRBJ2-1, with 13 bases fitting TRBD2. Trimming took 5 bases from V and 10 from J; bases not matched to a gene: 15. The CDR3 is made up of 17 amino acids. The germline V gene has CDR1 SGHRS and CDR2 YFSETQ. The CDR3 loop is CASSYGTSGIQIREQFF. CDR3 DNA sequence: TGCGCCAGCAGTTATGGGACTAGCGGGATACAAATAAGGGAGCAGTTCTTC. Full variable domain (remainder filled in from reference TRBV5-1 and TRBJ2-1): KAGVTQTPRYLIKTRGQQVTLSCSPISGHRSVSWYQQTPGQGLQFLFEYFSETQRNKGNFPGRFSGRQFSNSRSEMNVSTLELGDSALYLCASSYGTSGIQIREQFFGPGTRLTVL.

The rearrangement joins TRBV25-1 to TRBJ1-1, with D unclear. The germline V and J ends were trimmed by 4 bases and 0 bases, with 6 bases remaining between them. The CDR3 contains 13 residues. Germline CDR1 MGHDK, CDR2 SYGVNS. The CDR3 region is CASSVQLNTEAFF. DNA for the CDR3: TGTGCCAGCAGTGTACAGCTGAACACTGAAGCTTTCTTT.

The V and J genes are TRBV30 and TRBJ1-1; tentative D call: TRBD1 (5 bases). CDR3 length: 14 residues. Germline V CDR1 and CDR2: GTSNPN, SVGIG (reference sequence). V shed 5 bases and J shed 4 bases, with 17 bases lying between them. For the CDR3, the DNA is TGTGCCTGGTCTTGGGGCAGCACCACCACTGAAGCTTTCTTT. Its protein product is CAWSWGSTTTEAFF.

For the CDR3, the DNA is TGTGCCAGCAGCCCACAACAGGGATCAAGCTATGGCTACACCTTC. Translated, it gives CASSPQQGSSYGYTF. V usage is TRBV14 and J usage is TRBJ1-2, with TRBD1 as a possible D gene (6 bases). The CDR3 contains 15 residues. Trimming took 4 bases from V and 4 from J, leaving 16 bases between them. Per germline, CDR1 SGHDN and CDR2 FVKESK.